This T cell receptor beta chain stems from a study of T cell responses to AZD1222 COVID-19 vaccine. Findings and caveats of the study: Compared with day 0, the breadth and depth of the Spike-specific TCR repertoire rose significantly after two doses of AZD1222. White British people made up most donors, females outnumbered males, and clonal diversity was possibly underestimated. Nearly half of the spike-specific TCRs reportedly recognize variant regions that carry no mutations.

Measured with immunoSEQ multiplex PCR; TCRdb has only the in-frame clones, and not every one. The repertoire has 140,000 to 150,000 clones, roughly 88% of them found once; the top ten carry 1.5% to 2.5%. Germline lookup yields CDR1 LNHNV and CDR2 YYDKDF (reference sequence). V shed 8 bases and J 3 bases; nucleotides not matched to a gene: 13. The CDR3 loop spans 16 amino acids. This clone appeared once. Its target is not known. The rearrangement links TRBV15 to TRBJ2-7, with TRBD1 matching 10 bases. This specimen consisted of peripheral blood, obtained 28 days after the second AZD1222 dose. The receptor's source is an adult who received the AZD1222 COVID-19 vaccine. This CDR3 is CATGHYPGQGIYEQYF. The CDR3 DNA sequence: TGTGCCACCGGACATTATCCGGGACAGGGGATCTACGAGCAGTACTTC.